These 18 T cell receptor beta chains were all obtained from the same sample, sequenced in a study of T cells expressing NK-cell markers. TCRdb reworked the 5' RACE reads into one entry per CDR3 protein, no DNA. This listing includes hundreds of thousands of distinct CDR3 sequences. The sequenced sample consisted of blood T cells: a sorted CD56 or NKG2C T cell subset, CD4+ or CD8+ T cells, or bulk PBMC T cells (not recorded which). These receptors came from a woman aged 18-69 years in good health.

The rearrangement uses TRBV5-6 and TRBJ2-5; TCRdb names TRBD1, which stays unverified in the absence of DNA. The CDR3 is made up of 16 amino acids. Germline V lookup: CDR1 SGHDT, CDR2 YYEEEE. The CDR3 sequence: CASSLKPTPGAETQYF.

This chain connects TRBV29-1 to TRBJ2-3; absent DNA, TCRdb's TRBD1 call cannot be checked. Germline-derived CDR1 and CDR2 are SQVTM and ANQGSEA. The CDR3 extends over 13 amino acids. CDR3 region: CSVDPLSTDTQYF.

The chain is built from TRBV29-1 and TRBJ2-3; the D call from TCRdb, TRBD2, cannot be confirmed without DNA. CDR1 is SQVTM, CDR2 ANQGSEA, per germline. CDR3 length: 13 amino acids. CDR3 protein: CSVILAGTDTQYF.

The chain recombines TRBV3-1 with TRBJ1-5; TCRdb returns TRBD1, unconfirmable since there is no DNA. The V gene's germline CDR1 is LGHDT and CDR2 YNNKEL (reference sequence). The CDR3 has 17 amino acids. This CDR3 is CASSQERTGESNQPQHF.

The chain links TRBV9 to TRBJ2-2; the D call from TCRdb, TRBD2, cannot be confirmed without DNA. The germline gives CDR1 SGDLS, CDR2 YYNGEE. The CDR3 extends over 16 amino acids. This CDR3 reads CASSLTPGLASGELFF.

V usage is TRBV29-1 and J usage is TRBJ2-3; the TCRdb D gene call, TRBD2, has no DNA to confirm it. CDR3 size: 13 residues. Per the germline V gene, CDR1 is SQVTM and CDR2 is ANQGSEA. CDR3 in amino acids: CNVASGTTDTQYF.

The gene calls are TRBV4-3 and TRBJ2-2. Germline CDR1 and CDR2: LGHNA and YSLEER. The CDR3 is 15 residues long. The CDR3 loop is CASSRGSANTGELFF.

The chain recombines TRBV4-3 with TRBJ2-3; TCRdb outputs TRBD1, but without DNA this stays unchecked. Germline V gene data show CDR1 as LGHNA and CDR2 as YSLEER. The CDR3 has 16 residues. The CDR3 loop reads CASSQGGAVNTDTQYF.

The chain couples TRBV7-2 to TRBJ1-2. The CDR3 runs to 17 residues. Germline V CDR1 and CDR2: SGHTA, FQGNSA. This CDR3 reads CASSLRESRSTSYGYTF.

The rearrangement uses TRBV29-1 and TRBJ2-5. Germline V CDR1 and CDR2: SQVTM, ANQGSEA. This CDR3 spans 13 amino acids. The CDR3 loop reads CSVESNRKETQYF.

The chain's CDR3 is CASSQGPGGDYEQYF. The V and J genes are TRBV11-3 and TRBJ2-7; as DNA is missing, the TRBD2 call by TCRdb cannot be tested. Germline V CDR1 and CDR2: SGHNT, YENEEA. This CDR3 contains 15 residues.

V gene TRBV7-2 combines with J gene TRBJ1-5. The CDR3 length is 13 residues. Germline loops: CDR1 SGHTA, CDR2 FQGNSA. The CDR3 loop reads CASRTTSDQPQHF.

The chain uses TRBV20-1 and TRBJ2-6. The CDR3 is made up of 15 amino acids. The germline V gene encodes CDR1 DFQATT and CDR2 SNEGSKA (reference sequence). CDR3 protein: CSARVRGSGANVLTF.

The chain uses TRBV7-7 and TRBJ2-1; TCRdb's D call of TRBD2 is untestable without DNA. The CDR3 spans 13 residues. The germline V gene encodes CDR1 SSHAT and CDR2 FNYEAQ (reference sequence). CDR3 loop: CASSSLMGNEQFF. Full variable domain (rest looked up from reference TRBV7-7 and TRBJ2-1): GAGVSQSPRYKVTKRGQDVTLRCDPISSHATLYWYQQALGQGPEFLTYFNYEAQPDKSGLPSDRFSAERPEGSISTLTIQRTEQRDSAMYRCASSSLMGNEQFFGPGTRLTVL.

The chain has TRBV4-1 and TRBJ2-1; TCRdb returns TRBD1, unconfirmable since there is no DNA. The germline V gene has CDR1 MGHRA and CDR2 YSYEKL. The CDR3 is 16 amino acids. CDR3 sequence: CASSQDRGTTYNEQFF.

The chain has TRBV20-1 and TRBJ2-1; there is no DNA to check the TCRdb D call of TRBD2. Germline values: CDR1 DFQATT, CDR2 SNEGSKA (reference sequence). There are 20 residues in the CDR3. CDR3 sequence: CSARPEVTSGRAAGYNEQFF.

V and J are TRBV7-9 and TRBJ1-6. This CDR3 comprises 16 residues. The germline gives CDR1 SEHNR, CDR2 FQNEAQ (reference sequence). The CDR3: CASSSRGNSNNSPLHF.

The CDR3 loop reads CASSPGTSRAVGEQFF. This chain joins TRBV5-1 and TRBJ2-1; the TCRdb D gene call, TRBD2, has no DNA to confirm it. This CDR3 contains 16 residues. Germline CDR1 is SGHRS and CDR2 is YFSETQ.